This TCR beta chain was documented in a study of cytotoxic CD8 clonotypes in ibrutinib-treated CLL. The protocol was immunoSEQ multiplex PCR, while the TCRdb copy is restricted to in-frame clones and leaves out a portion. In the table there are some 170,000 clones, roughly 88% of which are singletons. As regards this clone: Its antigen remains unidentified.

V lost 4 bases and J lost 8; bases outside the gene matches: 7. Germline V lookup: CDR1 MNHNY, CDR2 SVGAGI (reference sequence). The CDR3 runs 15 residues. From cryopreserved PBMCs came roughly 1.8 micrograms of genomic DNA used for TCR beta libraries. Study-level points and caveats: Clonality rose at ibrutinib response, held steady in sustained remission, and fell toward baseline at progression. At the start, clonality exceeded age-matched healthy donors and followed circulating CD8+ T-cell counts.

The clonotype was recovered from a human donor with chronic lymphocytic leukemia. The sample here was PBMCs, taken at disease progression, from a patient treated with ibrutinib. The V gene is TRBV6-6, the J gene TRBJ2-1; 11 bases agree with TRBD2. The CDR3 sequence: CASSFTSGRRDEQFF. As DNA, the CDR3 is TGTGCCAGCAGTTTTACTAGCGGGAGACGGGATGAGCAGTTCTTC.